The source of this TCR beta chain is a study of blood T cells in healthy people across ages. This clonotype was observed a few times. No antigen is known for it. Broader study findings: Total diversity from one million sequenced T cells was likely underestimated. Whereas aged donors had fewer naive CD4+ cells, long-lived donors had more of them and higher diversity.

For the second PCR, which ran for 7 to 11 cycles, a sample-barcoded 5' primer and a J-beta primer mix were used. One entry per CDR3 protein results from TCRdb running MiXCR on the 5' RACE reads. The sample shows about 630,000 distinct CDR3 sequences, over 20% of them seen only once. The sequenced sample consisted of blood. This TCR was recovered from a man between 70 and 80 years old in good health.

The CDR3 DNA sequence: TGTGCCAGCAGTTCGGGGGATCGCGGGATCGTCACAGATACGCAGTATTTT. Translating gives CASSSGDRGIVTDTQYF. The chain employs TRBV28 and TRBJ2-3, with a tentative D call TRBD2 (6 bases). The CDR3 spans 17 residues. The V gene's germline CDR1 is MDHEN and CDR2 SYDVKM. Trimming removed 4 bases at V and 2 bases at J, with 19 bases between.